The 15 T cell receptor beta chains below come from one sample, sequenced in a study of T cells in Graves' hyperthyroidism and ophthalmopathy. It was RNA transcripts that yielded the amplified TCR beta CDR3 regions. With the HTBI primer set, the TCR CDR3 went through a first round of RT-PCR. TCRdb itself ran the multiplex PCR reads through MiXCR, one entry per CDR3 protein. The sample lists hundreds of thousands of distinct CDR3 sequences, over 11% occurring once. The sequenced material came from blood. These receptors were obtained from a woman under 40 with Graves' hyperthyroidism that later progressed to Graves' ophthalmopathy.

Many counts were recorded for this clonotype. The chain combines TRBV6-1 with TRBJ1-1; D remains ambiguous. CDR1 is MNHNS, CDR2 SASEGT, per germline. The CDR3 sequence is 12 residues long. V was clipped by 6 bases and J by 4 bases, with 9 bases between them. The CDR3: CASSWAVTEAFF. The CDR3 DNA follows: TGTGCCAGCAGCTGGGCCGTCACTGAAGCTTTCTTT.

The table lists this clonotype with many counts. The chain employs TRBV28 and TRBJ1-5, with D possibly being TRBD1 (6 bases). V gave up 4 bases and J gave up 11 bases, with 12 bases separating them. Germline V gene data show CDR1 as MDHEN and CDR2 as SYDVKM. The CDR3 has 12 amino acids. The CDR3 reads CASSYSTGTQHF. CDR3 nucleotides: TGTGCCAGCAGTTACTCGACAGGCACCCAGCATTTT.

The chain uses TRBV6-2 or TRBV6-3 and TRBJ2-3; either TRBD1 or TRBD2 may supply D (5 bases each). This CDR3 has 17 amino acids. V gave up 2 bases and J gave up 6 bases, with 21 bases separating them. CDR1 and CDR2 (germline): MNHEY, SVGEGT. CDR3 amino acids: CASSYPRGGGLGDTQYF. The CDR3 DNA sequence: TGTGCCAGCAGTTACCCGAGGGGTGGAGGCTTGGGGGATACGCAGTATTTT.

This clonotype showed up just a few times. The chain links TRBV19 to TRBJ2-1; TRBD2 agrees at 11 bases. The CDR3 loop spans 15 amino acids. Germline V lookup: CDR1 LNHDA, CDR2 SQIVND (reference sequence). Germline trimming cut 5 bases from V and 9 bases from J; bases unmatched to any gene: 9. The chain's CDR3 is CASSPVSGRVGEQFF. The CDR3 bases are TGTGCCAGTAGTCCCGTTAGCGGGAGGGTAGGTGAGCAGTTCTTC.

In this sample, this clonotype turned up many times. This rearrangement joins TRBV15 to TRBJ1-1; 7 positions match TRBD1. CDR3 size: 13 residues. V shed 9 bases, J shed 7 bases, and the junction held 11 bases outside the gene matches. CDR1 is LNHNV and CDR2 is YYDKDF in the germline V gene (reference sequence). The CDR3 DNA reads TGTGCCACGTCACCGGGACCAGGGGGTGAAGCTTTCTTT. This sequence encodes CATSPGPGGEAFF.

The sample holds a few counts of this clonotype. The rearrangement links TRBV19 to TRBJ2-5, with D possibly being TRBD2 (7 bases). The CDR3 spans 14 residues. Germline values: CDR1 LNHDA, CDR2 SQIVND (reference sequence). V lost 4 bases to trimming and J lost 4 bases, with 13 bases between them. The CDR3 DNA is TGTGCCAGTAGTAGTTGGGGGGGGCGAGAGACCCAGTACTTC. This translates into CASSSWGGRETQYF.

V and J are TRBV3-1 and TRBJ1-2; D gene uncertain. The germline V gene has CDR1 LGHDT and CDR2 YNNKEL (reference sequence). This CDR3 is built from 15 residues. V lost 1 base and J lost 6, with 15 bases in between. The CDR3 region is CASSQVRAGIDGYTF. DNA of the CDR3: TGTGCCAGCAGCCAAGTTAGGGCCGGGATAGATGGCTACACCTTC.

A word on this clonotype: With a much larger clone just one base away, this may be a read error. The chain links TRBV30 to TRBJ2-1; 9 bases are shared with TRBD2. Looked up from germline, CDR1 is GTSNPN and CDR2 is SVGIG (reference sequence). CDR3 size: 13 residues. CDR3 amino acids: CAWKKLAGDEQLF. DNA of the CDR3: TGTGCCTGGAAAAAATTAGCGGGGGATGAGCAGCTCTTC.

This clonotype was counted ten times or more. The genes are TRBV11-2 and TRBJ2-2; D unclear. CDR1 SGHAT and CDR2 FQNNGV come from the germline V gene. The CDR3 runs 15 residues. V lost 0 bases and J 1 base, leaving 6 bases between the germline ends. The CDR3 DNA reads TGTGCCAGCAGCTTAGATAGAAGGAACACCGGGGAGCTGTTTTTT. It is translated as CASSLDRRNTGELFF.

The table lists this clonotype with a count of one. A much larger clone lies a single base off, so this may be a read error. The chain couples TRBV19 to TRBJ1-1; TRBD1 might be the D (6 bases). The V gene's germline CDR1 is LNHDA and CDR2 SQIVND (reference sequence). This CDR3 comprises 14 residues. The CDR3 protein is CASGITGADTEAFF. The CDR3 nucleotides read TGTGCCAGTGGTATTACGGGGGCTGACACTGAAGCTTTCTTT.

The chain recombines TRBV20-1 with TRBJ2-1, with D perhaps matching TRBD2 (6 bases). Looked up from germline, CDR1 is DFQATT and CDR2 is SNEGSKA (reference sequence). Trimming left V 3 bases short and J 4 bases short, with 16 bases between. The CDR3 is 15 amino acids. The CDR3 spells CSASHRDFPYNEQFF. The CDR3 nucleotides read TGCAGTGCTAGTCACCGGGACTTCCCTTACAATGAGCAGTTCTTC.

This clonotype was seen repeatedly, ten times or more. The genes are TRBV24-1 and TRBJ2-1, with 11 bases that match TRBD2. This CDR3 region has 16 residues. Unmatched junction bases numbered 9, after V lost 3 bases and J lost 9 bases. The V gene's germline CDR1 is KGHDR and CDR2 SFDVKD. The CDR3 reads CATSDGTSGALGEQFF. In DNA, the CDR3 is TGTGCCACCAGTGATGGGACTAGCGGAGCCCTTGGTGAGCAGTTCTTC.

The V and J genes are TRBV10-1 and TRBJ1-5; D unclear. The CDR3 is made up of 16 amino acids. The V end lost 3 bases, the J end lost 2 bases, and 14 bases lay between the germline ends. Germline V gene sequence: CDR1 WNHNN, CDR2 SYGVQD (reference sequence). The CDR3 is CASSDPPGRGNQPQHF. The CDR3 DNA reads as TGCGCCAGCAGTGATCCTCCCGGTAGGGGCAATCAGCCCCAGCATTTT.

V usage is TRBV24-1 and J usage is TRBJ2-1; D is uncertain. This CDR3 is 16 amino acids long. CDR1 is KGHDR, CDR2 SFDVKD, per germline. Trimming stripped 5 bases from V and 1 base from J, with 14 bases between. CDR3 region: CATSGGSLPSYNEQFF. The CDR3 DNA is TGTGCCACCAGTGGCGGCAGCCTTCCTTCCTACAATGAGCAGTTCTTC.

V usage is TRBV19 and J usage is TRBJ1-5; D uncertain. The CDR3 covers 16 residues. Per the germline V gene, CDR1 is LNHDA and CDR2 is SQIVND (reference sequence). Trimming shortened V by 3 bases and J by 1 base, and 13 bases separated the two germline ends. Here the CDR3 DNA reads TGTGCCAGTAGTATTGTAGGGCAGGCGAGCAATCAGCCCCAGCATTTT. The encoded protein is CASSIVGQASNQPQHF.